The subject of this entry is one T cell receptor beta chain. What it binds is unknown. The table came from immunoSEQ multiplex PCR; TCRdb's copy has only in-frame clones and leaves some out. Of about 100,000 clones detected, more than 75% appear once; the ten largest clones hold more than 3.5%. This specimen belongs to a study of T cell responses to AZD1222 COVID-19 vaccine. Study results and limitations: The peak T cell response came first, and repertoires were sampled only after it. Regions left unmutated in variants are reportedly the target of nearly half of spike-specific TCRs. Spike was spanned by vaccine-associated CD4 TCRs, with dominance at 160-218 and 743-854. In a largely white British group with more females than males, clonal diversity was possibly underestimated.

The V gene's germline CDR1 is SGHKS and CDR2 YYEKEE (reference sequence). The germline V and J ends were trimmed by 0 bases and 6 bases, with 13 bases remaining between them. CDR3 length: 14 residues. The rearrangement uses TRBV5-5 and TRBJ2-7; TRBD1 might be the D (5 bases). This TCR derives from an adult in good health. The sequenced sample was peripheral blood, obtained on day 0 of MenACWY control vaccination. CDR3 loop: CASSLGGASREQYF. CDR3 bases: TGTGCCAGCAGCTTGGGGGGCGCGTCTCGCGAGCAGTACTTC. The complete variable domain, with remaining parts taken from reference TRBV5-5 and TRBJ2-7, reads DAGVTQSPTHLIKTRGQQVTLRCSPISGHKSVSWYQQVLGQGPQFIFQYYEKEERGRGNFPDRFSARQFPNYSSELNVNALLLGDSALYLCASSLGGASREQYFGPGTRLTVT.